This T cell receptor beta chain was sequenced in a study of PD-1 blockade in classical Hodgkin lymphoma (dated by TCRdb to between 2020 and 2021). With respect to the entire study: Nivolumab dosing was 3 mg/kg intravenously every 2 weeks, continuing until either disease progression or unacceptable toxicity. The study used TCR beta sequencing and CyTOF to define a peripheral blood immune signature of response to PD-1 blockade in classical Hodgkin lymphoma. On the study overall, not on this receptor specifically: A significant rise by C4D1 was seen in CD4+ but not CD8+ TCR diversity (p=0.0027 vs p=0.16), with the rise being most apparent in complete responders (p=0.02). Only a single clinical trial cohort was studied, and what caused the repertoire differences, possibly disease activity or prior therapy, remained undefined. Diversity was lower in patients who began nivolumab less than 1 year after ASCT, so these patients were left out of later analyses to avoid confounding by immune reconstitution. Baseline diversity similar to that of newly diagnosed patients was observed in trial patients achieving complete response, whereas significantly lower diversity was observed in partial responders and progressors. Baseline TCR diversity was reported to be lower in newly diagnosed patients than in healthy donors and to be lower still in relapsed/refractory patients.

Sample time point, as interpreted from the label and publication: cycle 1 day 1 (C1D1), immediately before nivolumab initiation. Every trial patient had relapsed after autologous stem cell transplantation, and cohorts A, B and C differed in prior brentuximab vedotin exposure. The trial cohort included 45 to 65 patients with relapsed/refractory classical Hodgkin lymphoma, and each patient had a best overall response of complete response, partial response or progressive disease. Single-agent nivolumab was administered to trial patients in the multi-cohort phase II CheckMate 205 trial. An independent review committee assessed best overall response by applying the 2007 International Working Group response criteria. Trial PBMCs were obtained immediately prior to nivolumab initiation (C1D1) and on therapy at cycle 2 day 1 and cycle 4 day 1. Peripheral blood was collected in 8 mL Vacutainer Cell Preparation Tubes, from which PBMCs were isolated by centrifugation and then cryopreserved.

Concerning this clone itself: Which antigen it targets is not known. Base qualities are not provided; no much larger clone lies one nucleotide away.

A distance of 11 bases separates the germline ends of V and J, which lose 5 bases and 2 bases respectively. CDR1 MDHEN and CDR2 SYDVKM were looked up in the germline V gene. Counted from cysteine to phenylalanine, this CDR3 has 14 amino acids. CDR3 DNA only is kept here, 42 bases in frame from base 1. Genomic DNA was isolated using the Qiagen DNeasy kit from unsorted PBMCs as well as from negatively selected CD4+ and CD8+ fractions. TCR beta CDR3 regions were subjected to amplification by immunoSEQ multiplex PCR with primers that anneal to V and J segments. Amplification bias was minimized using a synthetic immune receptor repertoire, and residual bias was removed computationally after sequencing. Processing in the source paper ran as follows. Repertoire diversity was quantified as the Shannon entropy index using custom Python scripts. Unsorted, CD4+ and CD8+ repertoires were examined separately, except in combined analyses, for which CD4+ and CD8+ sequences were merged in silico. Clonal expansion was defined as a frequency increase of at least 2-fold after treatment compared with C1D1, and clones undetected at baseline were assigned a pseudocount of 0.5. Clones with 0 or 1 copy at C1D1 were classified as singleton clones, and clones with 2 or more copies were classified as non-singleton clones. Clones expanded in unsorted samples were annotated as CD4+, CD8+ or unknown by matching protein sequences in sorted samples from the same patient. Diversity changes from C1D1 to C4D1 were tested in paired samples using Wilcoxon tests. Sourced from immuneACCESS, this table was stored by TCRdb with only in-frame sequences that have V and J called. A share of the clones is absent; for the studies checked, an unresolved V gene accounts for under half, and the remainder has no known explanation. V, J and clone size reflect that table, while D and trimming were determined from the DNA. For this sample the table gives about 41,000 clones, of which about 74% were detected only once. About 22% of the sample comes from the top ten.

The material sequenced was peripheral blood mononuclear cells (PBMCs), taken at baseline. The TCR comes from a human donor with classical Hodgkin lymphoma. The V and J genes are TRBV28 and TRBJ2-3, with the identity of the D gene unclear. The CDR3 reads CASSPSGPTDTQYF. The DNA is TGTGCCAGCAGTCCTAGTGGACCCACAGATACGCAGTATTTT.